This T cell receptor (beta chain) was sequenced for a study of blood T cell repertoires in COVID-19. The overall study: T cells, B-cell-depleted T cells, or PBMCs provided the cDNA or gDNA that served as material.

Authors' processing steps: Reference gene primer amplification yielded estimated nucleated cell counts. Sequenced by immunoSEQ multiplex PCR; TCRdb stores in-frame clones only, minus some. The V and J calls and clone size are taken from that table; D and trimming were inferred from the DNA. The top ten clones hold more than 8.5% of a sample with fewer than 400,000 clones, approximately 86% of them seen once. On this clone itself: Other nucleotide sequences in the sample specify the same CDR3.

This CDR3 spans 14 amino acids. V was pared by 0 bases and J by 1 base, with 6 bases between. Germline CDR1 and CDR2: SGHRS and YFSETQ. Which cohort a participant joined came from the clinical history participants gave. Two negative PCRs, clearance, or symptom resolution had been documented for recovered Cohort 3 donors. The genes are TRBV5-1 and TRBJ2-3; D not certain. The receptor comes from a woman aged 18-35 years who had recovered from COVID-19. The material sequenced was PBMCs or T cells enriched from blood (not recorded which). This CDR3 reads CASSLASGTDTQYF. The CDR3 bases are TGCGCCAGCAGCTTGGCCTCCGGCACAGATACGCAGTATTTT.